The 8 T cell receptor beta chains below all came from one sample that was sequenced in a study of CD8+CD57+ T cells in acquired aplastic anemia. CD8+CD57+ cell expansion, shown by flow cytometry, had occurred in the patients selected for sequencing. TCR beta VDJ combinations and CDR3 sequences were profiled from genomic DNA. TCRdb passed the reads through MiXCR, listing each CDR3 protein once. The repertoire consists of about 160,000 distinct CDR3 sequences, with about 70% occurring once and the leading ten covering approximately 50%. Sequencing was done on a sample of sorted CD4+, CD8+, or CD8+CD57+ T cells (not recorded which) from PBMCs. Receptors originate from a human donor with aplastic anemia.

V gene TRBV10-3 combines with J gene TRBJ2-1; unclear D gene. The CDR3 contains 13 residues. The germline gives CDR1 ENHRY, CDR2 SYGVKD. Trimming removed 2 bases from V and 4 bases from J, with 6 bases in between. CDR3 coding DNA: TGTGCCATCAGTGAGACAAAGTACAATGAGCAGTTCTTC. The encoded protein is CAISETKYNEQFF.

This clonotype is a singleton in its sample. The V and J genes are TRBV3-1 and TRBJ2-1, with 9 bases aligning to TRBD2. The CDR3 is made up of 16 amino acids. V was clipped by 1 base and J by 8 bases; unmatched bases: 9. Germline loops: CDR1 LGHDT, CDR2 YNNKEL (reference sequence). CDR3 amino acids: CASSQGRRGGLDEQFF. In DNA form, the CDR3 reads TGTGCCAGCAGCCAAGGAAGGCGGGGGGGCTTAGATGAGCAGTTCTTC.

Concerning this clonotype: A read error may produce the germline difference seen at one junction end. The rearrangement links TRBV19 to TRBJ2-1; no reliable D call. There are 14 residues in the CDR3. Germline V CDR1 and CDR2: LNHDA, SQIVND (reference sequence). This CDR3 reads CASGIPRAHNEQFF. The CDR3 DNA is TGTGCCAGTGGTATTCCACGGGCTCACAATGAGCAGTTCTTC.

The chain has TRBV20-1 and TRBJ2-5, with 9 bases matching TRBD2. This CDR3 has 15 residues. V shed 6 bases and J 9 bases; nucleotides not matched to a gene: 17. CDR1 DFQATT and CDR2 SNEGSKA come from the germline V gene (reference sequence). The CDR3: CSAGGSGGRSGAQYF. The DNA for the CDR3 is TGCAGTGCCGGGGGGAGCGGGGGGAGATCTGGGGCCCAGTACTTC.

The genes are TRBV20-1 and TRBJ2-1, with 11 nucleotides matching TRBD2. The CDR3 totals 14 residues. V lost 7 bases and J lost 8; bases outside the gene matches: 10. From germline, CDR1 is DFQATT and CDR2 SNEGSKA (reference sequence). CDR3 sequence reads: CSVSVAGGGDEQFF. The DNA for the CDR3 is TGCAGTGTTTCCGTAGCGGGAGGGGGCGATGAGCAGTTCTTC.

V and J are TRBV20-1 and TRBJ2-3; D possibly matches TRBD1 or TRBD2 (6 bases each). V gave up 3 bases and J gave up 0 bases, with 10 bases separating them. The CDR3 covers 14 residues. Germline CDR1 reads DFQATT; CDR2 reads SNEGSKA (reference sequence). This CDR3 is CSASRGGSTDTQYF. The CDR3 nucleotides read TGCAGTGCTAGTCGAGGGGGGAGCACAGATACGCAGTATTTT.

The chain combines TRBV5-1 with TRBJ2-2; no reliable D call. The CDR3 runs 15 residues. The V gene lost 7 bases and the J gene lost 0 bases, with 13 bases spanning the gap. Germline V gene sequence: CDR1 SGHRS, CDR2 YFSETQ. DNA for the CDR3: TGCGCCAGCGGGAAGTACTCCGCGAACACCGGGGAGCTGTTTTTT. Its protein is CASGKYSANTGELFF.

This clonotype was detected only a few times. The chain couples TRBV20-1 to TRBJ2-1; TRBD1 might be the D (5 bases). The CDR3 length is 15 residues. The germline V gene encodes CDR1 DFQATT and CDR2 SNEGSKA (reference sequence). V gave up 0 bases and J gave up 5 bases, with 14 bases separating them. CDR3: CSARDVQGGHNEQFF. CDR3 nucleotide sequence: TGCAGTGCTAGAGATGTCCAGGGTGGCCACAATGAGCAGTTCTTC.